The sequence of this TCR beta chain was determined in a study of blood T cells in healthy people across ages. Study outcomes and limitations: Greater diversity and more naive CD4+ cells were seen in long-lived donors than in aged donors. Age showed a roughly linear inverse relationship with TCR beta diversity per million T cells.

The V end was cut by 4 bases, the J end by 2 bases, with 13 bases between. Germline V lookup: CDR1 SQVTM, CDR2 ANQGSEA. The CDR3 is 14 residues long. A second about 6 to 11 cycle PCR used barcoded and J-beta primers. TCRdb analysed the 5' RACE reads with MiXCR anew, one entry per CDR3 protein. The table shows around 940,000 distinct CDR3 sequences, with about 51% occurring only once. This clonotype was found many times. Its antigen is as yet unknown. The genes are TRBV29-1 and TRBJ2-3; possible D gene TRBD2, 5 bases. Sequenced input: blood. The clonotype comes from an older woman in good health. The CDR3 region is CSVARGGSTDTQYF. The CDR3, as DNA: TGCAGCGTTGCCCGGGGTGGATCCACAGATACGCAGTATTTT.